The present TCR beta chain was sequenced within a study of cytomegalovirus exposure and HLA in healthy donors. V was shortened by 5 bases and J by 0 bases, with 16 bases between the two germline ends. The CDR3 length is 16 residues. CDR1 LNHDA and CDR2 SQIVND come from the germline V gene (reference sequence). PCR was performed using 60 Vbeta and 13 Jbeta primers. Assay: immunoSEQ multiplex PCR; the TCRdb copy retains only in-frame clones and omits some. The repertoire has 150,000 to 200,000 clones, 65% to 80% of them found once; the top ten carry 0.69%. Healthy bone marrow donors formed the donor group.

Source material: PBMCs. V is TRBV19 and J is TRBJ1-2; the D is unclear. The clonotype was recovered from a middle-aged woman in good health and CMV-seronegative. CDR3 region: CASSLGLDLSNYGYTF. Written as DNA, the CDR3 is TGTGCCAGTAGTCTTGGACTGGACCTCTCTAACTATGGCTACACCTTC.